This T cell receptor (beta chain) was identified in a study of blood T cells in healthy people across ages. The CDR3 consists of 16 residues. Germline V gene sequence: CDR1 MGHDK, CDR2 SYGVNS. The V end was cut by 9 bases, the J end by 7 bases, with 25 bases between. For the second PCR, which ran for about 7 to 11 cycles, a sample-barcoded 5' primer and a J-beta primer mix were used. TCRdb reanalysed the 5' RACE reads using MiXCR and keeps one entry per CDR3 protein. The data contain about 720,000 distinct CDR3 sequences, about 25% of them singletons. The sample was also reused in another study, on T cells of mothers and their children.

This chain links TRBV25-1 with TRBJ2-1, with a tentative D call TRBD2 (6 bases). Sequences were obtained from blood. This TCR derives from a boy between 10 and 17 years old in good health. This chain's CDR3 is CASSDVLGLAQNEQFF. CDR3 coding DNA: TGTGCCAGTAGCGACGTCTTGGGGCTAGCGCAAAATGAGCAGTTCTTC.